Following are 30 T cell receptor beta chains from one sample sequenced in a study of cytomegalovirus exposure and HLA in healthy donors. In the PCR, 60 Vbeta and 13 Jbeta primers were used. Some clones are missing from TCRdb's copy, which holds only in-frame ones; the method was immunoSEQ multiplex PCR. The sample holds some 160,000 clones, 65% to 80% seen once. The sequencing sample was made of PBMCs. The receptors were gathered from a woman in her 30s in good health and CMV-seronegative.

J is TRBJ2-2 and V is TRBV14; D unclear. The CDR3 has 15 amino acids. The V end lost 4 bases, the J end lost 0 bases, and 9 bases lay between the germline ends. Germline V CDR1 and CDR2: SGHDN, FVKESK. CDR3 protein: CASSPSVANTGELFF. The DNA for the CDR3 is TGTGCCAGCAGCCCCTCAGTGGCGAACACCGGGGAGCTGTTTTTT.

Only a few counts were recorded for this clone. This chain links TRBV6-1 with TRBJ2-1; maybe TRBD2 (6 bases). This CDR3 has 14 amino acids. The V gene lost 4 bases and the J gene lost 3 bases, with 10 bases spanning the gap. Germline assignment: CDR1 MNHNS and CDR2 SASEGT. CDR3 sequence (DNA): TGTGCCAGCAGTGGGTACGGGAGCTACAATGAGCAGTTCTTC. This sequence encodes CASSGYGSYNEQFF.

V is TRBV11-3 and J is TRBJ1-1; possible D gene TRBD1, 6 bases. Germline CDR1 reads SGHNT; CDR2 reads YENEEA. V lost 5 bases and J 3 bases, leaving 10 bases between the germline ends. The CDR3 is 13 amino acids. The CDR3 nucleotides read TGTGCCAGCAGCAGGGGGACGGACACTGAAGCTTTCTTT. Its protein product is CASSRGTDTEAFF.

This rearrangement joins TRBV9 to TRBJ1-2; maybe TRBD1 (5 bases). Trimming shortened V by 0 bases and J by 7 bases, and 16 bases separated the two germline ends. The CDR3 is 15 amino acids. From germline, CDR1 is SGDLS and CDR2 YYNGEE. For the CDR3, the DNA is TGTGCCAGCAGCGTAGCTCGGGGGAGGACTAGTGGCTACACCTTC. Translated: CASSVARGRTSGYTF. The whole variable domain, remainder taken from reference TRBV9 and TRBJ1-2, is DSGVTQTPKHLITATGQRVTLRCSPRSGDLSVYWYQQSLDQGLQFLIQYYNGEERAKGNILERFSAQQFPDLHSELNLSSLELGDSALYFCASSVARGRTSGYTFGSGTRLTVV.

This chain connects TRBV5-3 to TRBJ2-3; 10 bases map to TRBD1. TRBV5-3 qualifies as an ORF whose function is uncertain. The CDR3 runs to 17 residues. The V gene end was trimmed by 0 bases and the J gene end by 1 base; junction bases not matched to a gene: 5. CDR3 nucleotides: TGTGCCAGAAGCTTGGGCGACAGGGGGCACGGCACAGATACGCAGTATTTT. It translates to CARSLGDRGHGTDTQYF.

This chain links TRBV6-5 with TRBJ1-1; 10 bases fit TRBD1. The ends lost 8 bases at V and 4 bases at J; junction bases unmatched: 4. This CDR3 spans 13 amino acids. Germline-derived CDR1 and CDR2 are MNHEY and SVGAGI. CDR3 DNA sequence: TGTGCCAGCGGGGACAGGGGTTTCACTGAAGCTTTCTTT. Encoded protein: CASGDRGFTEAFF.

V and J are TRBV27 and TRBJ2-7; TRBD1 agrees at 8 bases. The trim removed 5 bases at V and 0 bases at J, leaving 12 bases unmatched. The CDR3 has 17 amino acids. CDR1 and CDR2 (germline): MNHEY, SMNVEV (reference sequence). CDR3 sequence (DNA): TGTGCCAGCAGTGCAGACAACAGGGGGAGTCCCTCCTACGAGCAGTACTTC. Protein: CASSADNRGSPSYEQYF.

This clone occurred once. The chain couples TRBV1 to TRBJ2-3; the table gives TRBD1 as D, unverified against the DNA. TRBV1 is described as a pseudogene. The CDR3 extends over 18 amino acids. The CDR3 reads CTSSQDGSGQGPTDTQYF. The CDR3 nucleotides read TGCACCAGCAGCCAAGATGGGTCCGGACAGGGTCCGACAGATACGCAGTATTTT.

The chain links TRBV18 to TRBJ2-7; the D gene is possibly TRBD2 (6 bases). From germline, CDR1 is KGHSH and CDR2 LQKENI. The germline V and J ends were trimmed by 0 bases and 7 bases, with 19 bases remaining between them. The CDR3 loop spans 16 amino acids. The CDR3 spells CASSPPISGEEWEQYF. For the CDR3, the DNA is TGTGCCAGCTCACCACCGATCTCGGGAGAGGAGTGGGAGCAGTACTTC.

This clone was counted a single time. The V gene is TRBV9, the J gene TRBJ1-6; 8 nucleotides agree with TRBD1. V shed 4 bases and J 7 bases; nucleotides not matched to a gene: 4. This CDR3 region has 14 residues. Germline CDR1 reads SGDLS; CDR2 reads YYNGEE. CDR3 protein: CASSWTGNNSPLHF. CDR3 nucleotides: TGTGCCAGCAGCTGGACAGGGAACAATTCACCCCTCCACTTT.

The table lists this clone with a few counts. The chain couples TRBV4-1 to TRBJ1-1, with D perhaps TRBD1 (6 bases). Germline-derived CDR1 and CDR2 are MGHRA and YSYEKL. This CDR3 spans 14 amino acids. V lost 1 base, J lost 6 bases, and 12 bases lay in between. The CDR3 DNA follows: TGCGCCAGCAGCCAAGTGGGGGCACGGGCTGAAGCTTTCTTT. Amino acid sequence: CASSQVGARAEAFF.

This clone turned up a few times. V and J are TRBV27 and TRBJ1-1; the D gene is possibly TRBD1 (6 bases). Germline lookup yields CDR1 MNHEY and CDR2 SMNVEV (reference sequence). This CDR3 is built from 14 residues. V lost 2 bases to trimming and J lost 1 base, with 8 bases between them. CDR3 sequence reads: CASSLPGQNTEAFF. The CDR3, as DNA: TGTGCCAGCAGTTTACCGGGACAGAACACTGAAGCTTTCTTT.

The chain recombines TRBV18 with TRBJ1-1; D is perhaps TRBD1 (5 bases). Germline CDR1 reads KGHSH; CDR2 reads LQKENI. V dropped 3 bases and J dropped 3 bases, with 11 bases sitting between them. This CDR3 has 14 residues. The CDR3 reads CASSPAGLDTEAFF. The CDR3 DNA is TGTGCCAGCTCACCGGCAGGGTTGGACACTGAAGCTTTCTTT.

The V call is TRBV20-1, the J call TRBJ1-2; perhaps TRBD1 as D (5 bases). In germline, CDR1 is DFQATT, CDR2 SNEGSKA (reference sequence). This CDR3 spans 11 amino acids. With 4 bases removed from V and 5 bases from J, the gap between germline ends came to 8 bases. The CDR3 DNA follows: TGCAGTGCTATCCAGGGTTATGGCTACACCTTC. Protein product: CSAIQGYGYTF.

The chain recombines TRBV4-1 with TRBJ2-7; 8 positions match TRBD1. V dropped 1 base and J dropped 1; count of bases not matched to a gene: 6. Looked up from germline, CDR1 is MGHRA and CDR2 is YSYEKL. The CDR3 is 16 residues long. CDR3: CASSQGPGQGSYEQYF. CDR3 in DNA: TGCGCCAGCAGCCAAGGCCCCGGACAGGGTTCCTACGAGCAGTACTTC.

This clone is a singleton in its sample. This chain uses TRBV30 with TRBJ2-7; a possible D gene is TRBD1 (5 bases). This CDR3 spans 12 amino acids. Germline CDR1 reads GTSNPN; CDR2 reads SVGIG (reference sequence). V was shortened by 4 bases and J by 6 bases, with 13 bases between the two germline ends. CDR3: CAWNMATAEQYF. CDR3 bases: TGTGCCTGGAACATGGCGACAGCCGAGCAGTACTTC.

The chain joins TRBV6-5 to TRBJ2-7; 7 nucleotides align to TRBD1. CDR1 MNHEY and CDR2 SVGAGI come from the germline V gene. After removal of 6 bases from V and 5 bases from J, the junction contained 7 bases not matched to a gene. The CDR3 has 13 residues. The CDR3 DNA is TGTGCCAGCAGGTTGGGACAGTTCAACGAGCAGTACTTC. Encoded protein: CASRLGQFNEQYF.

This chain links TRBV5-1 with TRBJ2-3, with 9 bases that match TRBD1. Germline values: CDR1 SGHRS, CDR2 YFSETQ. J lost 6 bases, V lost 4 bases, and 6 bases had no gene match. The CDR3 is 14 amino acids. The CDR3 loop reads CASSTQTGGDTQYF. CDR3 sequence (DNA): TGCGCCAGCAGCACCCAAACAGGGGGCGATACGCAGTATTTT.

This clone has only one observation. The genes are TRBV7-9 and TRBJ2-5; D call uncertain. Germline V lookup: CDR1 SEHNR, CDR2 FQNEAQ (reference sequence). The V end was cut by 5 bases, the J end by 3 bases, with 16 bases between. The CDR3 runs 15 residues. CDR3 DNA: TGTGCCAGCAGCCCCAAGCCCCGACAAGAAGAGACCCAGTACTTC. It specifies CASSPKPRQEETQYF.

The rearrangement links TRBV25-1 to TRBJ1-2; D possibly corresponds to TRBD1 (5 bases). V lost 2 bases and J lost 2, with 15 bases in between. The CDR3 has 16 residues. CDR1 MGHDK and CDR2 SYGVNS come from the germline V gene. The CDR3 is CASSETGGGKNYGYTF. The CDR3 DNA sequence: TGTGCCAGCAGTGAAACTGGGGGGGGTAAGAACTATGGCTACACCTTC.

V is TRBV9 and J is TRBJ2-2; the match to TRBD2 covers 14 bases. The CDR3 has 18 residues. V shed 3 bases, J shed 2 bases, and the junction held 6 bases outside the gene matches. CDR1 and CDR2 (germline): SGDLS, YYNGEE. The CDR3 reads CASSAGTSGGPNTGELFF. As DNA, the CDR3 is TGTGCCAGCAGCGCCGGGACTAGCGGGGGTCCTAACACCGGGGAGCTGTTTTTT.

V and J are TRBV6-6 and TRBJ1-5; TRBD1 matches at 12 bases. This CDR3 spans 15 amino acids. Germline V gene data show CDR1 as MNHNY and CDR2 as SVGAGI (reference sequence). The J segment lost 6 bases and the V segment lost 7 bases, leaving 7 bases of the junction unmatched. CDR3 DNA sequence: TGTGCCAGCAAAATCGGGACAGGGGGCCTTCAGCCCCAGCATTTT. It encodes CASKIGTGGLQPQHF.

The chain couples TRBV6-1 to TRBJ2-5; possibly TRBD2 for D (6 bases). Between the trimmed V and J ends, which lost 1 base and 5 bases, there was a span of 14 bases. CDR3 size: 15 residues. Germline V lookup: CDR1 MNHNS, CDR2 SASEGT. The CDR3 DNA is TGTGCCAGCAGTGAAGGGGCGGGACCCCACGAGACCCAGTACTTC. Protein sequence: CASSEGAGPHETQYF.

V and J are TRBV9 and TRBJ2-7, with 13 nucleotides matching TRBD2. The ends lost 4 bases at V and 4 bases at J; junction bases unmatched: 5. This CDR3 spans 15 amino acids. Germline loops: CDR1 SGDLS, CDR2 YYNGEE. CDR3 residues: CASSLGTSGVYEQYF. The CDR3 DNA reads as TGTGCCAGCAGCCTAGGGACTAGCGGGGTGTACGAGCAGTACTTC.

The rearrangement joins TRBV29-1 to TRBJ2-6; D is unclear. The CDR3 totals 17 residues. Germline CDR1 is SQVTM and CDR2 is ANQGSEA. Deletions cut 4 bases from V and 0 bases from J, with 16 bases between. CDR3 DNA sequence: TGCAGCGTTGTCAGCTGGAACCGGGTCTCTGGGGCCAACGTCCTGACTTTC. Its protein is CSVVSWNRVSGANVLTF.

As DNA, the CDR3 is TGTGCCAGCAGGGACCAGGGGGCAGGGGGCATTCAGTACTTC. The encoded protein is CASRDQGAGGIQYF. The V gene is TRBV6-5, the J gene TRBJ2-4; 8 bases are a match to TRBD1. The length of the CDR3 is 14 residues. Looked up from germline, CDR1 is MNHEY and CDR2 is SVGAGI. Losses at the gene ends were 6 bases for V and 9 bases for J; bases not matched to a gene: 10.

The V gene is TRBV30, the J gene TRBJ1-4; TRBD1 matches at 7 bases. J lost 3 bases, V lost 1 base, and 8 bases had no gene match. The CDR3 is made up of 16 amino acids. Germline V CDR1 and CDR2: GTSNPN, SVGIG (reference sequence). The CDR3 is CAWSAKTGKANEKLFF. The CDR3 DNA is TGTGCCTGGAGTGCCAAGACAGGGAAAGCTAATGAAAAACTGTTTTTT. The variable domain in full, with the rest retrieved from reference TRBV30 and TRBJ1-4, is SQTIHQWPATLVQPVGSPLSLECTVEGTSNPNLYWYRQAAGRGLQLLFYSVGIGQISSEVPQNLSASRPQDRQFILSSKKLLLSDSGFYLCAWSAKTGKANEKLFFGSGTQLSVL.

The rearrangement joins TRBV30 to TRBJ1-1; D is possibly TRBD1 (5 bases). V was clipped by 5 bases and J by 4 bases, with 17 bases between them. The CDR3 contains 14 residues. Germline V gene sequence: CDR1 GTSNPN, CDR2 SVGIG (reference sequence). The chain's CDR3 is CAWERAHGGTEAFF. The CDR3 coding sequence is TGTGCCTGGGAGAGAGCTCACGGGGGCACTGAAGCTTTCTTT. The whole variable domain, filled in from reference TRBV30 and TRBJ1-1, reads SQTIHQWPATLVQPVGSPLSLECTVEGTSNPNLYWYRQAAGRGLQLLFYSVGIGQISSEVPQNLSASRPQDRQFILSSKKLLLSDSGFYLCAWERAHGGTEAFFGQGTRLTVV.

This clone has only a few counts. V gene TRBV7-8 combines with J gene TRBJ1-5, with TRBD1 as a possible D gene (5 bases). This CDR3 has 13 residues. V was trimmed by 7 bases and J by 6 bases, leaving 13 bases between them. Germline loops: CDR1 SGHVS, CDR2 FQNEAQ. CDR3 bases: TGTGCCAGCAACCCAACCGGGGGTCAGCCCCAGCATTTT. Translated: CASNPTGGQPQHF.

A remark on this clone: Different DNA sequences within this sample yield the same CDR3. The chain recombines TRBV7-2 with TRBJ2-7; a possible D gene is TRBD2 (6 bases). Germline loops: CDR1 SGHTA, CDR2 FQGNSA. The CDR3 has 11 amino acids. The V end lost 5 bases, the J end lost 7 bases, and 9 bases lay between the germline ends. This CDR3 reads CASSQRGEQYF. The CDR3 DNA reads as TGTGCCAGCAGCCAACGGGGGGAGCAGTACTTC.